The 28 T cell receptor beta chains below all came from one sample that was sequenced in a study of blood T cell repertoires in COVID-19. Generated by immunoSEQ multiplex PCR, the TCRdb table keeps only in-frame clones and is missing some. Here the sample spans roughly 50,000 clones, over 70% being singletons. Material: peripheral blood. These receptors came from a man between 45 and 60 years old with acute or convalescent COVID-19.

This chain uses TRBV11-3 with TRBJ2-2; possibly TRBD1 for D (7 bases). Germline V gene sequence: CDR1 SGHNT, CDR2 YENEEA. The ends were cut back, 4 bases at V and 6 bases at J, with 15 bases in the middle. This CDR3 has 15 amino acids. The chain's CDR3 is CASSSQGGAPGELFF. CDR3 DNA: TGTGCCAGCAGCTCCCAGGGGGGAGCTCCCGGGGAGCTGTTTTTT. The full variable domain, with the rest looked up from reference TRBV11-3 and TRBJ2-2, is EAGVVQSPRYKIIEKKQPVAFWCNPISGHNTLYWYLQNLGQGPELLIRYENEEAVDDSQLPKDRFSAERLKGVDSTLKIQPAELGDSAVYLCASSSQGGAPGELFFGEGSRLTVL.

The chain has TRBV7-9 and TRBJ2-5; D is uncertain. Germline loops: CDR1 SEHNR, CDR2 FQNEAQ (reference sequence). The CDR3 is made up of 17 amino acids. V shed 5 bases and J shed 2 bases, with 21 bases lying between them. Written as DNA, the CDR3 is TGTGCCAGCAGCAAACGAGTAGGCCCGGGTCAACAAGAGACCCAGTACTTC. The encoded protein is CASSKRVGPGQQETQYF.

The rearrangement links TRBV27 to TRBJ1-6; TRBD1 might be the D (5 bases). The V end lost 5 bases, the J end lost 10 bases, and 18 bases lay between the germline ends. Germline CDR1 MNHEY, CDR2 SMNVEV (reference sequence). CDR3 length equals 15 residues. The CDR3 DNA reads TGTGCCAGCAGTATGAATGAGGATAGGGGATCACCCCTCCACTTT. Its translation is CASSMNEDRGSPLHF.

Remarks on this clone: At one of its ends the junction is not consistent with the germline gene, which may arise from a read error. This CDR3 reads CASSPQGADVPQHF. The CDR3 region has the DNA TGTGCCAGCTCGCCACAGGGGGCGGACGTGCCCCAGCATTTT. The chain combines TRBV18 with TRBJ1-5; 9 bases align to TRBD1. The CDR3 totals 14 residues. Germline V gives CDR1 KGHSH, CDR2 LQKENI.

The J gene is TRBJ1-1, the V gene TRBV7-9; D is undetermined. This CDR3 region has 15 residues. Trimming stripped 1 base from V and 0 bases from J, with 9 bases between. Germline-derived CDR1 and CDR2 are SEHNR and FQNEAQ (reference sequence). CDR3 protein: CASSLETAVNTEAFF. In nucleotides, the CDR3 is TGTGCCAGCAGCTTAGAAACAGCTGTGAACACTGAAGCTTTCTTT.

V gene TRBV11-2 combines with J gene TRBJ2-1; D is perhaps TRBD1 (5 bases). CDR1 is SGHAT, CDR2 FQNNGV, per germline. Deletions cut 1 base from V and 3 bases from J, with 10 bases between. The length of the CDR3 is 15 residues. The CDR3 DNA reads TGTGCCAGCAGCTTAGTGGGGCCCCACTACAATGAGCAGTTCTTC. Encoded protein: CASSLVGPHYNEQFF.

This chain joins TRBV12-3 or TRBV12-4 and TRBJ1-1; 7 bases are a match to TRBD1. There are 12 residues in the CDR3. V lost 6 bases, J lost 8 bases, and 6 bases stayed unmatched. The CDR3 sequence is CASSSVDREAFF. The CDR3 DNA sequence: TGTGCCAGCAGCTCTGTGGACAGGGAAGCTTTCTTT.

The J gene is TRBJ2-7, the V gene TRBV3-1 (or the pseudogene TRBV3-2); TRBD2 aligns across 12 bases. The CDR3 length is 17 residues. V dropped 5 bases and J dropped 0; count of bases not matched to a gene: 8. CDR1 LGHDT and CDR2 YNNKEL come from the germline V gene (reference sequence). CDR3 in amino acids: CASSKKTSGGPSYEQYF. CDR3 bases: TGTGCCAGCAGCAAGAAAACTAGCGGGGGGCCCTCCTACGAGCAGTACTTC.

The chain is built from TRBV19 and TRBJ1-2, with D possibly TRBD1 on 6 matching bases. CDR3 length equals 13 residues. The ends were cut back, 3 bases at V and 14 bases at J, with 19 bases in the middle. Germline V gene lookup returns CDR1 LNHDA and CDR2 SQIVND (reference sequence). The CDR3 loop reads CASSMKPTGWYTF. CDR3 in DNA: TGTGCCAGTAGTATGAAACCAACAGGGTGGTATACCTTC.

V is TRBV5-6 and J is TRBJ1-1; D is perhaps TRBD1 (5 bases). The CDR3 contains 16 residues. Trimming shortened V by 2 bases and J by 3 bases, and 17 bases separated the two germline ends. Germline loops: CDR1 SGHDT, CDR2 YYEEEE. As DNA, the CDR3 is TGTGCCAGCAGCTTTTGGCAGGGTCCCCTCTACACTGAAGCTTTCTTT. Encoded protein: CASSFWQGPLYTEAFF.

The chain has TRBV11-2 and TRBJ2-5, with TRBD2 matching 9 bases. The CDR3 length is 15 residues. The V gene end was trimmed by 2 bases and the J gene end by 4 bases; junction bases not matched to a gene: 5. Looked up from germline, CDR1 is SGHAT and CDR2 is FQNNGV. The chain's CDR3 is CASSLYGTSSETQYF. The CDR3 DNA is TGTGCCAGCAGCTTATATGGGACTAGCTCAGAGACCCAGTACTTC.

The rearrangement joins TRBV10-3 to TRBJ1-3, with a weak D call TRBD1 (6 bases). Trimming took off 6 bases at V and 7 bases at J, with 13 bases between the two ends. CDR1 is ENHRY, CDR2 SYGVKD, per germline. The CDR3 is 13 residues long. CDR3 nucleotide sequence: TGTGCCATCAGGGACGACAGGTGGAACACCATATATTTT. This encodes CAIRDDRWNTIYF.

This chain links TRBV18 with TRBJ1-5; the D is unclear. From germline, CDR1 is KGHSH and CDR2 LQKENI. V was clipped by 6 bases and J by 3 bases, with 15 bases between them. This CDR3 has 15 amino acids. The CDR3 loop reads CASSPSRDTNQPQHF. CDR3 sequence (DNA): TGTGCCAGCTCCCCCTCTCGGGATACCAATCAGCCCCAGCATTTT. The whole variable domain, remainder taken from reference TRBV18 and TRBJ1-5, is NAGVMQNPRHLVRRRGQEARLRCSPMKGHSHVYWYRQLPEEGLKFMVYLQKENIIDESGMPKERFSAEFPKEGPSILRIQQVVRGDSAAYFCASSPSRDTNQPQHFGDGTRLSIL.

The chain combines TRBV12-3 or TRBV12-4 with TRBJ1-2; TRBD1 might be the D (5 bases). The CDR3 is 13 residues long. V was shortened by 5 bases and J by 1 base, with 8 bases between the two germline ends. The CDR3 DNA sequence: TGTGCCAGCAGTAAAGGGGTTAACTATGGCTACACCTTC. This gives the protein CASSKGVNYGYTF.

This rearrangement joins TRBV19 to TRBJ1-5; the D gene is possibly TRBD1 (5 bases). Trimming cost V 1 base and J 1 base, with 14 bases left between them. The germline CDR1 and CDR2 sequences are LNHDA and SQIVND (reference sequence). The CDR3 consists of 17 residues. CDR3 DNA sequence: TGTGCCAGTAGTATAGCCCGGCAGGGCTCGAGCAATCAGCCCCAGCATTTT. Translation: CASSIARQGSSNQPQHF. The full variable domain, in which reference TRBV19 and TRBJ1-5 provide the parts outside the CDR3, is DGGITQSPKYLFRKEGQNVTLSCEQNLNHDAMYWYRQDPGQGLRLIYYSQIVNDFQKGDIAEGYSVSREKKESFPLTVTSAQKNPTAFYLCASSIARQGSSNQPQHFGDGTRLSIL.

This sequence joins TRBV2 and TRBJ2-1; TRBD2 aligns across 8 bases. J was trimmed by 1 base and V by 8 bases; bases with no gene match: 4. The germline gives CDR1 SNHLY, CDR2 FYNNEI. The CDR3 runs 14 residues. CDR3 nucleotide sequence: TGTGCCAGCGAGCGGGAGCGATCCTACAATGAGCAGTTCTTC. Its translation is CASERERSYNEQFF.

The sample holds a few counts of this clone. The chain carries TRBV25-1 and TRBJ2-2; D is uncertain. The CDR3 consists of 14 residues. Per germline, CDR1 MGHDK and CDR2 SYGVNS. With 1 base removed from V and 4 bases from J, the gap between germline ends came to 7 bases. CDR3 residues: CASSESPRTGELFF. Here the CDR3 DNA reads TGTGCCAGCAGTGAATCCCCCCGCACCGGGGAGCTGTTTTTT.

The chain has TRBV5-3 and TRBJ2-5; the D is unclear. TRBV5-3 has ORF status, its function being uncertain. Trimming removed 9 bases from V and 2 bases from J, with 11 bases in between. The CDR3 has 12 amino acids. This CDR3 reads CATEIKQETQYF. The CDR3 DNA reads TGTGCCACCGAGATAAAACAAGAGACCCAGTACTTC.

The chain links TRBV5-4 to TRBJ2-1; 12 nucleotides align to TRBD2. V lost 4 bases, J lost 9 bases, and 8 bases stayed unmatched. Looked up from germline, CDR1 is SGHNT and CDR2 is YYREEE (reference sequence). CDR3 length equals 15 residues. CDR3 sequence (DNA): TGTGCCAGCAGCCCCGGACTAGCGGGAAGTGGTGAGCAGTTCTTC. As protein: CASSPGLAGSGEQFF. The full variable domain, with the rest looked up from reference TRBV5-4 and TRBJ2-1, is ETGVTQSPTHLIKTRGQQVTLRCSSQSGHNTVSWYQQALGQGPQFIFQYYREEENGRGNFPPRFSGLQFPNYSSELNVNALELDDSALYLCASSPGLAGSGEQFFGPGTRLTVL.

The chain recombines TRBV24-1 with TRBJ1-1; perhaps TRBD1 as D (6 bases). Germline V lookup: CDR1 KGHDR, CDR2 SFDVKD. The V end lost 7 bases, the J end lost 5 bases, and 25 bases lay between the germline ends. This CDR3 region has 17 residues. The CDR3 DNA reads TGTGCCACCAGATCTAGCCCGCTCTCAGGGGAAAGAACTGAAGCTTTCTTT. Translated, it gives CATRSSPLSGERTEAFF.

In the case of this clone: An end of the junction does not agree with germline; a read error may underlie this. The V and J genes are TRBV30 and TRBJ1-3; D uncertain. Germline loops: CDR1 GTSNPN, CDR2 SVGIG (reference sequence). This CDR3 spans 15 amino acids. The DNA of the CDR3 is TGTGCCTGGAGTGTACTAGGAATCACTGGGAACACCATATATTTT. This translates into CAWSVLGITGNTIYF.

This clone was recorded only once. The chain carries TRBV30 and TRBJ1-1; D not certain. CDR3 size: 14 residues. The germline V and J ends were trimmed by 1 base and 1 base, with 10 bases remaining between them. Germline V gives CDR1 GTSNPN, CDR2 SVGIG (reference sequence). The chain's CDR3 is CAWSDTLRNTEAFF. The DNA for the CDR3 is TGTGCCTGGAGTGATACCCTGAGGAACACTGAAGCTTTCTTT.

This chain uses TRBV3-1 (or the pseudogene TRBV3-2) with TRBJ2-1, with D maybe TRBD2 (5 bases). The CDR3 is 13 residues long. Germline CDR1 LGHDT, CDR2 YNNKEL (reference sequence). Between the trimmed V and J ends, which lost 3 bases and 5 bases, there was a span of 8 bases. This CDR3 is CASSHTLDNEQFF. CDR3 nucleotide sequence: TGTGCCAGCAGCCACACACTAGACAATGAGCAGTTCTTC.

CDR3 protein: CAISAPPAGGGEQFF. The CDR3 DNA sequence: TGTGCCATCAGTGCTCCCCCAGCGGGGGGCGGGGAGCAGTTCTTC. V gene TRBV10-3 combines with J gene TRBJ2-1; TRBD2 matches at 9 bases. Trimming took 4 bases from V and 10 from J; bases not matched to a gene: 11. The length of the CDR3 is 15 residues. CDR1 is ENHRY, CDR2 SYGVKD, per germline.

The chain is built from TRBV29-1 and TRBJ1-2; D is possibly TRBD1 (5 bases). Germline V lookup: CDR1 SQVTM, CDR2 ANQGSEA. This CDR3 contains 13 residues. V was clipped by 7 bases and J by 4 bases, with 16 bases between them. The CDR3: CSGSQQVGYGYTF. For the CDR3, the DNA is TGCAGCGGCAGCCAACAGGTTGGCTATGGCTACACCTTC.

The V call is TRBV5-4, the J call TRBJ2-1; no firm D call. From germline, CDR1 is SGHNT and CDR2 YYREEE (reference sequence). The CDR3 contains 16 residues. V shed 4 bases and J shed 6 bases, with 20 bases lying between them. The CDR3 protein is CASSPEALSLGNEQFF. DNA of the CDR3: TGTGCCAGCAGCCCAGAGGCCCTTTCTCTGGGCAATGAGCAGTTCTTC.

The chain couples TRBV29-1 to TRBJ1-1; D might be TRBD1 (5 bases). CDR3 size: 15 residues. With 5 bases removed from V and 3 bases from J, the gap between germline ends came to 19 bases. Germline CDR1 SQVTM, CDR2 ANQGSEA. For the CDR3, the DNA is TGCAGCGTTCCGCGGGACGGAACTGGGGACACTGAAGCTTTCTTT. It translates to CSVPRDGTGDTEAFF.

This clone occurred once. V gene TRBV28 combines with J gene TRBJ1-2; TRBD1 matches at 7 bases. The CDR3 is 15 amino acids. Germline-derived CDR1 and CDR2 are MDHEN and SYDVKM. Losses at the gene ends were 1 base for V and 4 bases for J; bases not matched to a gene: 6. The CDR3: CASSLSRDSPYGYTF. The CDR3 bases are TGTGCCAGCAGTTTATCCCGGGACAGCCCCTATGGCTACACCTTC.